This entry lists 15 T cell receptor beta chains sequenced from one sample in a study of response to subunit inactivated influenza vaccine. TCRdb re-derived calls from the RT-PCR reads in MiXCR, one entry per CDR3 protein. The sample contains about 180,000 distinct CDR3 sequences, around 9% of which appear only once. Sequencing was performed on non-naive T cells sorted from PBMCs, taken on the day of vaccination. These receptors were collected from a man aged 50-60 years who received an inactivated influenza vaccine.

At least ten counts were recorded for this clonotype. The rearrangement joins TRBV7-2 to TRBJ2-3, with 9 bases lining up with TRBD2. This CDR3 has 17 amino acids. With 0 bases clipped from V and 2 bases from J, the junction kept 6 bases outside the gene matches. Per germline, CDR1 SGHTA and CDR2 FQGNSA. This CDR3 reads CASSLAGAGGATDTQYF. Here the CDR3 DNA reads TGTGCCAGCAGCTTAGCGGGAGCGGGGGGAGCCACAGATACGCAGTATTTT. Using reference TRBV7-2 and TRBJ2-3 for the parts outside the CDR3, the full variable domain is GAGVSQSPSNKVTEKGKDVELRCDPISGHTALYWYRQSLGQGLEFLIYFQGNSAPDKSGLPSDRFSAERTGGSVSTLTIQRTQQEDSAVYLCASSLAGAGGATDTQYFGPGTRLTVL.

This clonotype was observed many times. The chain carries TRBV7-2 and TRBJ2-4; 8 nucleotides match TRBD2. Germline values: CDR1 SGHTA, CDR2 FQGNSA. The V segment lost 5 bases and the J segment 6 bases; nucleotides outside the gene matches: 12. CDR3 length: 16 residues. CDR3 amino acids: CASSTSIAGRRNIQYF. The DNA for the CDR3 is TGTGCCAGCAGCACTTCAATAGCGGGAAGGAGAAACATTCAGTACTTC.

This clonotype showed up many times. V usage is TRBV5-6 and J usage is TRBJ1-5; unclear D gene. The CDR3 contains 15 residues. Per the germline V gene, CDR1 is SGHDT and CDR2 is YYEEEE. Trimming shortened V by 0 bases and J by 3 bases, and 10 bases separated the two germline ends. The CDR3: CASSLGGTANQPQHF. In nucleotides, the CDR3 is TGTGCCAGCAGCTTGGGGGGAACAGCCAATCAGCCCCAGCATTTT.

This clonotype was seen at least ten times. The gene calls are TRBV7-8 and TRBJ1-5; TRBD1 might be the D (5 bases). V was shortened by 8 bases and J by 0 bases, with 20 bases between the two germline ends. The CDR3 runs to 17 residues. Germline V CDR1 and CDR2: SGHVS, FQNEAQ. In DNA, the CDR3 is TGTGCCAGCCCCATTGATTCTTTGGGGGGTAGCAATCAGCCCCAGCATTTT. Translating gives CASPIDSLGGSNQPQHF. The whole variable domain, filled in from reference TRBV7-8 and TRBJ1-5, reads GAGVSQSPRYKVAKRGQDVALRCDPISGHVSLFWYQQALGQGPEFLTYFQNEAQLDKSGLPSDRFFAERPEGSVSTLKIQRTQQEDSAVYLCASPIDSLGGSNQPQHFGDGTRLSIL.

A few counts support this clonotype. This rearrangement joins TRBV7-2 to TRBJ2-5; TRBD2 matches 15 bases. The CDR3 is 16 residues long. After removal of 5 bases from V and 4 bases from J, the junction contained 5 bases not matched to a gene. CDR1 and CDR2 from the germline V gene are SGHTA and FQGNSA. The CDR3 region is CASSRTSGRALETQYF. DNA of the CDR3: TGTGCCAGCAGCCGGACTAGCGGGAGGGCCCTAGAGACCCAGTACTTC.

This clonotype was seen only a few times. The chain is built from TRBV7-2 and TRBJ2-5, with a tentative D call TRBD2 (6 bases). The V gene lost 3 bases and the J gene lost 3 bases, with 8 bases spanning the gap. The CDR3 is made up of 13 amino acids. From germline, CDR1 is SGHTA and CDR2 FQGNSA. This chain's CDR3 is CASSFGGKETQYF. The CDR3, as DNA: TGTGCCAGCAGCTTCGGGGGAAAAGAGACCCAGTACTTC.

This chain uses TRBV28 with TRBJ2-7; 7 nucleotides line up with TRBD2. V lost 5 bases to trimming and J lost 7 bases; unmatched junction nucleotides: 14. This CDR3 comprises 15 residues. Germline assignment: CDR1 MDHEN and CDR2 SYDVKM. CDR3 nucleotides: TGTGCCAGCAGTGCCGGGGGAGGGGCTGGGTGGGAGCAGTACTTC. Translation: CASSAGGGAGWEQYF. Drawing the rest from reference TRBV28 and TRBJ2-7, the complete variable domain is DVKVTQSSRYLVKRTGEKVFLECVQDMDHENMFWYRQDPGLGLRLIYFSYDVKMKEKGDIPEGYSVSREKKERFSLILESASTNQTSMYLCASSAGGGAGWEQYFGPGTRLTVT.

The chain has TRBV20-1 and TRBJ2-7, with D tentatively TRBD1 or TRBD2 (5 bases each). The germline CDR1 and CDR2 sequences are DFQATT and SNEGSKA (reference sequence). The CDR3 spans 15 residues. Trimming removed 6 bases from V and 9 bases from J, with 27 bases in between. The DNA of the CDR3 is TGCAGTGCCCCCCCCCGTGGGGAGCCGACTGGGGGGCAGTACTTC. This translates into CSAPPRGEPTGGQYF.

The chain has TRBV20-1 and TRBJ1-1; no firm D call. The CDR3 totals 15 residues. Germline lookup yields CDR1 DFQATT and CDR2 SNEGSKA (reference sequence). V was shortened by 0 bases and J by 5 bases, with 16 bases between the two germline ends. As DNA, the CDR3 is TGCAGTGCTAGAGATAGTAAAGGTCTTGGGACTGAAGCTTTCTTT. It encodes CSARDSKGLGTEAFF.

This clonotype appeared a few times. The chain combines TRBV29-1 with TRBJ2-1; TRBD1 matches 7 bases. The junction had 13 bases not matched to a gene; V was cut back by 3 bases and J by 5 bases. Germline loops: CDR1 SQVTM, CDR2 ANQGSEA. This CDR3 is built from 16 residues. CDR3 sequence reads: CSVDDRDLRFDNEQFF. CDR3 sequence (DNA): TGCAGCGTTGACGACAGGGATTTACGCTTCGACAATGAGCAGTTCTTC.

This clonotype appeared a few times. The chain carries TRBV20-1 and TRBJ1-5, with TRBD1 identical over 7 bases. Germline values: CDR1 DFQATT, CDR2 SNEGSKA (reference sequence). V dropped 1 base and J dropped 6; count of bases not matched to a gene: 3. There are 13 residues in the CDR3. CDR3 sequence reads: CSARGTGGQPQHF. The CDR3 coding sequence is TGCAGTGCTAGAGGGACAGGCGGTCAGCCCCAGCATTTT.

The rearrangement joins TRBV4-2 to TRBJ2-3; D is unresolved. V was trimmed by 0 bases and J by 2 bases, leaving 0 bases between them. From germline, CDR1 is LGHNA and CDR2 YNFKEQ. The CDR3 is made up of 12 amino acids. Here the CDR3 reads CASSQDTDTQYF. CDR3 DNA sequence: TGTGCCAGCAGCCAAGACACAGATACGCAGTATTTT.

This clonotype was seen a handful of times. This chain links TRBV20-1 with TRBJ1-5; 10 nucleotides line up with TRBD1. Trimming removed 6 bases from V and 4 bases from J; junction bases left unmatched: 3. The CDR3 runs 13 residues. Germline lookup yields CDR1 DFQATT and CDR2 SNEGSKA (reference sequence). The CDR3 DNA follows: TGCAGTGCCGGGACAGGGGTTAATCAGCCCCAGCATTTT. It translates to CSAGTGVNQPQHF.

CDR3 coding DNA: TGTGCCAGCAGCGTAGCCGTGGGAGATACGCAGTATTTT. It translates to CASSVAVGDTQYF. The chain uses TRBV9 and TRBJ2-3; no clear D gene. Trimming left V 0 bases short and J 5 bases short, with 7 bases between. Germline V gives CDR1 SGDLS, CDR2 YYNGEE. This CDR3 region has 13 residues.

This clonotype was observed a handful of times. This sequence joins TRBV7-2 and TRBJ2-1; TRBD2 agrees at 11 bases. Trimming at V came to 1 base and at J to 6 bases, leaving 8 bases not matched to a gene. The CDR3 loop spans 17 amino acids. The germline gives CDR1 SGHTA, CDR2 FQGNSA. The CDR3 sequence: CASSLGLAGGRVNEQFF. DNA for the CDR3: TGTGCCAGCAGCTTAGGGCTAGCGGGAGGCAGGGTCAATGAGCAGTTCTTC.